A selection of T cell receptor beta chains follows, all from one sample in a study of T cell responses to AZD1222 COVID-19 vaccine. Here immunoSEQ multiplex PCR was the method, and the copy in TCRdb shows in-frame clones only, minus some. The data show approximately 180,000 clones, 90% seen once. The sample in question was peripheral blood, obtained on day 0 of AZD1222 vaccination. Receptor source: an adult in good health. CDR3s leave out the opening cysteine and the closing phenylalanine or tryptophan. Clone size is stated in some rows and not others, as once, few, many or a class when expanded.

TRBJ1-1 NA TRBV28 ASSLIGRGHAF
TRBJ2-1 once TRBV4-1 ASSRGTTKQF
TRBJ2-3 NA TRBV29-1 SVPLAGVGDTQY
TRBJ2-1 NA TRBV7-2 ASSLSGGRGDEQF
TRBJ2-1 few TRBV15 ATSRSYRRQNYNEQF
TRBJ1-2 NA TRBV19 ASTQRSQRGHT
TRBJ2-7 few TRBV3-1/TRBV3-2 ASSESLAGYKQY
TRBJ2-7 NA TRBV7-9 ASSLPADRGLPEQY
TRBJ2-7 NA TRBV6-5 ASSSRDRYYEQY
TRBJ1-1 NA TRBV5-1 ASRDPGDTEAF
TRBJ1-4 NA TRBV9 ASSAQGRSEKLF
TRBJ1-6 NA TRBV5-6 ASSLDTTPNSPLH
TRBJ2-5 NA TRBV6-5 ASRPGGGETQY
TRBJ2-5 NA TRBV12-5 ASAPDRGETQY
TRBJ1-6 NA TRBV12-3/TRBV12-4 ASRLGGSPLH
TRBJ2-1 NA TRBV6-4 ASSVGVAETKF
TRBJ1-6 NA TRBV6-4 ASSAGQGESYNSPLH
TRBJ1-5 NA TRBV19 ASSPLGTGGHYSNQPQH
TRBJ1-5 NA TRBV7-2 ASSLVGGGNQPQH
TRBJ1-2 NA TRBV29-1 SVSGRNYGYT
TRBJ2-5 NA TRBV10-2 ASSLFAGGGETQY
TRBJ2-7 NA TRBV30 AWSLQGYEQY
TRBJ1-4 NA TRBV7-2 ASSPSPTGRAEKLF
TRBJ2-3 NA TRBV4-3 ASSQDGDSGGGTDTQY